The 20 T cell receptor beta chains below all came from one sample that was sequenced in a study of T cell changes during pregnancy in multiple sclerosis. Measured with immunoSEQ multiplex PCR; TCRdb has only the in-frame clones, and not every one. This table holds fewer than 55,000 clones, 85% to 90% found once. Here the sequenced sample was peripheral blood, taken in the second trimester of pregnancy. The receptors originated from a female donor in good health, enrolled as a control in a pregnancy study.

CDR3 nucleotide sequence: TGTGCCAGTACCGATCCGGGACAGGGACACGGTGAGCAGTTCTTC. Encoded protein: CASTDPGQGHGEQFF. V usage is TRBV19 and J usage is TRBJ2-1; 9 nucleotides agree with TRBD1. The CDR3 is made up of 15 amino acids. Germline V gives CDR1 LNHDA, CDR2 SQIVND (reference sequence). After removal of 7 bases from V and 9 bases from J, the junction contained 13 bases not matched to a gene. The entire variable domain, with the rest obtained from reference TRBV19 and TRBJ2-1, is as follows: DGGITQSPKYLFRKEGQNVTLSCEQNLNHDAMYWYRQDPGQGLRLIYYSQIVNDFQKGDIAEGYSVSREKKESFPLTVTSAQKNPTAFYLCASTDPGQGHGEQFFGPGTRLTVL.

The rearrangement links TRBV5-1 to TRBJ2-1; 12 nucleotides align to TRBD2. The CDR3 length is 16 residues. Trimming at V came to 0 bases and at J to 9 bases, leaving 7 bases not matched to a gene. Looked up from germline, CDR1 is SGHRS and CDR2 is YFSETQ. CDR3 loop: CASSLGLAGGPIEQFF. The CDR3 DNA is TGCGCCAGCAGCTTGGGGCTAGCGGGAGGGCCGATTGAGCAGTTCTTC.

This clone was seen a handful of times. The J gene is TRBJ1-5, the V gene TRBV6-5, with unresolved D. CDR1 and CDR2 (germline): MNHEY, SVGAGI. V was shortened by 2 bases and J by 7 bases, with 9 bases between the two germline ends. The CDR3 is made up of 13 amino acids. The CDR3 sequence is CASSYERSQPQHF. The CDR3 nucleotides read TGTGCCAGCAGTTACGAACGGAGCCAGCCCCAGCATTTT.

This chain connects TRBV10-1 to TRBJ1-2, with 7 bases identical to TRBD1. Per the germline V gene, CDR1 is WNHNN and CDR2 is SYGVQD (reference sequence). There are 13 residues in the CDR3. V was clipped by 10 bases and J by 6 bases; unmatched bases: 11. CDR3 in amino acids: CATISGGVNGYTF. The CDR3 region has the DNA TGCGCCACGATTTCAGGGGGAGTCAATGGCTACACCTTC.

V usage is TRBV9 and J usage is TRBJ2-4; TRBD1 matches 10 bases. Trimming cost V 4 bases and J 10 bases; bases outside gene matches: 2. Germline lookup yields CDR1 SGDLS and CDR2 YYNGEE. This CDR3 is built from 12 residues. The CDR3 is CASSPDRGIQYF. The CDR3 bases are TGTGCCAGCAGCCCGGACAGGGGGATTCAGTACTTC.

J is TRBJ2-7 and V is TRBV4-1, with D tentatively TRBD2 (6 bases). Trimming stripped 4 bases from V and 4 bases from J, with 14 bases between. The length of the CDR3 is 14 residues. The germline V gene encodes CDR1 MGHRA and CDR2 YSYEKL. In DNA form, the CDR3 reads TGCGCCAGCAGCCGAGAGGGAGGAAGGTACGAGCAGTACTTC. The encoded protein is CASSREGGRYEQYF.

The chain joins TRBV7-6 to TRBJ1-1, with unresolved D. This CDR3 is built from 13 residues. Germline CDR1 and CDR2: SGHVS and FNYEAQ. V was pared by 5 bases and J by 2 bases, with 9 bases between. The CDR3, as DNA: TGTGCCAGCAGCGGCCAAGTAAACACTGAAGCTTTCTTT. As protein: CASSGQVNTEAFF.

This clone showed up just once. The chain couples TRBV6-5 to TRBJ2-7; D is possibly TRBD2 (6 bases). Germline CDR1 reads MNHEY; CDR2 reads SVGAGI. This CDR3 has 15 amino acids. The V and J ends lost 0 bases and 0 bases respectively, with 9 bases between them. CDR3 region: CASSYSNGGSYEQYF. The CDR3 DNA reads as TGTGCCAGCAGTTACTCGAACGGGGGCTCCTACGAGCAGTACTTC.

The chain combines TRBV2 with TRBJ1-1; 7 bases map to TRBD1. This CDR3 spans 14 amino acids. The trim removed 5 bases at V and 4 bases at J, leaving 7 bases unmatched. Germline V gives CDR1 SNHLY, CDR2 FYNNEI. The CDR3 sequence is CASSRKGAGTEAFF. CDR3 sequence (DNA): TGTGCCAGCAGTCGAAAGGGGGCTGGCACTGAAGCTTTCTTT.

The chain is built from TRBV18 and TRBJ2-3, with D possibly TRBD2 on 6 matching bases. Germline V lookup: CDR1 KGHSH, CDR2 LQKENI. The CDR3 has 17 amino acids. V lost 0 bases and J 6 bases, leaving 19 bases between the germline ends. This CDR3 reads CASSPPLGGGAPDTQYF. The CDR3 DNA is TGTGCCAGCTCACCACCACTGGGGGGTGGGGCGCCCGATACGCAGTATTTT.

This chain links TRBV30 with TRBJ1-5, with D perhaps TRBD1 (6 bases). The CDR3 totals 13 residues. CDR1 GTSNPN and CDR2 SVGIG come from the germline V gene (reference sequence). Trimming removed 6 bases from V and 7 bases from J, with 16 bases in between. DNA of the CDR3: TGTGCCTGTAAACAGGGTATAGGGCAGCCCCAGCATTTT. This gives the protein CACKQGIGQPQHF.

The DNA of the CDR3 is TGTGCCAGCAGCGTAGTCCCAGCGGGGACCACAGATACGCAGTATTTT. Translation: CASSVVPAGTTDTQYF. The chain uses TRBV9 and TRBJ2-3; 7 bases match TRBD2. This CDR3 is built from 16 residues. J was trimmed by 2 bases and V by 0 bases; bases with no gene match: 6. Germline-derived CDR1 and CDR2 are SGDLS and YYNGEE. The full variable domain, completed using reference TRBV9 and TRBJ2-3, is DSGVTQTPKHLITATGQRVTLRCSPRSGDLSVYWYQQSLDQGLQFLIQYYNGEERAKGNILERFSAQQFPDLHSELNLSSLELGDSALYFCASSVVPAGTTDTQYFGPGTRLTVL.

The chain's CDR3 is CASSRGQGGNQPQHF. CDR3 DNA: TGTGCCAGCAGCCGGGGACAGGGGGGCAATCAGCCCCAGCATTTT. This chain uses TRBV13 with TRBJ1-5; 11 bases agree with TRBD1. The CDR3 is 15 amino acids. Unmatched junction bases numbered 2, after V lost 5 bases and J lost 2 bases. Germline V gene data show CDR1 as PRHDT and CDR2 as FYEKMQ (reference sequence).

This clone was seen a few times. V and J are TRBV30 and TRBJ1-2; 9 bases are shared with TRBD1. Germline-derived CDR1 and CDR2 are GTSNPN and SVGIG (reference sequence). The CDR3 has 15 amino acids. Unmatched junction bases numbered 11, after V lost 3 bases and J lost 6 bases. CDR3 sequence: CAWRGRTGGANGYTF. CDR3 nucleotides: TGTGCCTGGAGGGGCCGAACAGGGGGCGCGAATGGCTACACCTTC.

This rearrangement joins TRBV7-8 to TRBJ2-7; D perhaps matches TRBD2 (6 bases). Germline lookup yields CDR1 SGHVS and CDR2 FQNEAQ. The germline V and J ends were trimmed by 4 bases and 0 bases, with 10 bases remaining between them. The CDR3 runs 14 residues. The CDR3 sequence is CASSWDFSSYEQYF. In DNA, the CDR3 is TGTGCCAGCAGCTGGGACTTTAGCTCCTACGAGCAGTACTTC.

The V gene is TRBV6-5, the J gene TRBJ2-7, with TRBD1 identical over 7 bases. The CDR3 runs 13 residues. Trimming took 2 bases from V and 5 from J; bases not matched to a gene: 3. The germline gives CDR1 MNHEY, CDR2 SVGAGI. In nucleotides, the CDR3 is TGTGCCAGCAGTTACGGGACAGTCGACGAGCAGTACTTC. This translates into CASSYGTVDEQYF.

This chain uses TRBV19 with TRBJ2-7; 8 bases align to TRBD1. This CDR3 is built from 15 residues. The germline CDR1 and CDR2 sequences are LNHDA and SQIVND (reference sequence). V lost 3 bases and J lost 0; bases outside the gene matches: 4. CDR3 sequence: CASSIGTGSSYEQYF. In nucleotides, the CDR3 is TGTGCCAGTAGTATCGGGACAGGAAGCTCCTACGAGCAGTACTTC.

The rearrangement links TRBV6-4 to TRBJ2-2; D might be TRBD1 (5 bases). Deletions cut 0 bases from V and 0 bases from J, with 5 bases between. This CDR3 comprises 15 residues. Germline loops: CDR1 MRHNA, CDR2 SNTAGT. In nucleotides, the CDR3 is TGTGCCAGCAGTGACTCGACAGCGAACACCGGGGAGCTGTTTTTT. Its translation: CASSDSTANTGELFF.

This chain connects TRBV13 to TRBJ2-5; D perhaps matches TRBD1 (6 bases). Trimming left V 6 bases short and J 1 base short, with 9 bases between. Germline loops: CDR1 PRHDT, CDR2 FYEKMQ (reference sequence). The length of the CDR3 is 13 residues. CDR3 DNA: TGTGCCAGCAGTGAGACAGGCCAAGAGACCCAGTACTTC. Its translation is CASSETGQETQYF.

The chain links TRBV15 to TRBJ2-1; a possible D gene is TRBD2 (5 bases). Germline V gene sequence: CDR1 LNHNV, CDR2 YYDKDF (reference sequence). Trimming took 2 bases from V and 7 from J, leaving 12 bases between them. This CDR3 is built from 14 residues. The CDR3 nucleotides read TGTGCCACCAGCAGACAAGCGGCAGGAAATGAGCAGTTCTTC. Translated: CATSRQAAGNEQFF.